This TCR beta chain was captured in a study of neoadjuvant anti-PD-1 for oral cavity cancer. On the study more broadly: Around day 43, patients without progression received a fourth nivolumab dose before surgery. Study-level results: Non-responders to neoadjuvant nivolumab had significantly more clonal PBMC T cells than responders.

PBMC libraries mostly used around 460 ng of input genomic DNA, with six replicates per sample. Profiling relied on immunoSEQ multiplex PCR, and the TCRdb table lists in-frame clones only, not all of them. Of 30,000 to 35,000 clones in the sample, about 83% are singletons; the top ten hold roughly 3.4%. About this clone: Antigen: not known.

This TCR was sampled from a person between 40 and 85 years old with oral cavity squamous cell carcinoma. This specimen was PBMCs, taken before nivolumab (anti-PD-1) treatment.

CDR3 residues: CASSQVSSQGAVANYGYTF. The CDR3 DNA follows: TGTGCCAGCAGCCAAGTCTCGTCACAGGGGGCCGTAGCTAACTATGGCTACACCTTC. The gene calls are TRBV4-2 and TRBJ1-2, with 9 bases matching TRBD1. CDR3 size: 19 residues. Looked up from germline, CDR1 is LGHNA and CDR2 is YNFKEQ. Trimming cost V 1 base and J 0 bases; bases outside gene matches: 12.